One and the same sample provided the 30 T cell receptor beta chains below, sequenced in a study of regulatory T cells in long-lasting Graves disease. Construction of the TCR beta libraries employed iRepertoire HTBI primers in conjunction with Arm-PCR of CDR3 regions. Each CDR3 protein is one row after TCRdb ran MiXCR on the multiplex PCR reads. The table includes around 430,000 distinct CDR3 sequences, approximately 23% detected once. The time point is: persistent/refractory GD, antithyroid drugs over 5 years with positive TRAb. Following extraction of RNA from PBMCs, that RNA was used to make the TCR library. This specimen was peripheral blood mononuclear cells (PBMCs), taken when the disease was refractory, from a patient treated with antithyroid drugs. Receptors were obtained from a female donor with Graves disease.

The sample holds a few counts of this clonotype. J is TRBJ1-5 and V is TRBV6-1, with TRBD1 matching over 8 bases. J was trimmed by 2 bases and V by 6 bases; bases with no gene match: 9. The CDR3 runs to 16 residues. CDR1 is MNHNS and CDR2 is SASEGT in the germline V gene. The CDR3 reads CASSKGQGGGNQPQHF. In DNA form, the CDR3 reads TGTGCCAGCAGCAAAGGACAGGGCGGAGGCAATCAGCCCCAGCATTTT.

This clonotype appeared many times. The chain employs TRBV6-1 and TRBJ1-4; the D is unclear. In germline, CDR1 is MNHNS, CDR2 SASEGT. The V end lost 8 bases, the J end lost 2 bases, and 9 bases lay between the germline ends. This CDR3 region has 13 residues. The CDR3 here is CASGRTTNEKLFF. As DNA, the CDR3 is TGTGCCAGCGGAAGGACTACTAATGAAAAACTGTTTTTT.

At least ten counts were recorded for this clonotype. This chain uses TRBV6-1 with TRBJ2-7, with 11 bases matching TRBD2. The CDR3 loop spans 15 amino acids. Germline trimming cut 7 bases from V and 2 bases from J; bases unmatched to any gene: 7. CDR1 and CDR2 from the germline V gene are MNHNS and SASEGT. The CDR3 sequence is CASTGRLAGTYEQYF. CDR3 in DNA: TGTGCCAGCACCGGAAGACTAGCGGGAACCTACGAGCAGTACTTC.

This clonotype was detected ten times or more. The chain has TRBV24-1 and TRBJ2-2; 7 bases fit TRBD1. Germline V gene data show CDR1 as KGHDR and CDR2 as SFDVKD. This CDR3 comprises 15 residues. Trimming at V came to 4 bases and at J to 6 bases, leaving 7 bases not matched to a gene. CDR3 loop: CATSDSDRVAGELFF. The CDR3 nucleotides are TGTGCCACCAGTGACTCCGACAGGGTCGCCGGGGAGCTGTTTTTT.

The chain combines TRBV28 with TRBJ2-6, with D hard to call. Per the germline V gene, CDR1 is MDHEN and CDR2 is SYDVKM. The CDR3 loop spans 15 amino acids. V was clipped by 2 bases and J by 3 bases, with 8 bases between them. The CDR3 DNA is TGTGCCAGCAGTTTAACGGGTTTTGGGGCCAACGTCCTGACTTTC. As protein: CASSLTGFGANVLTF.

As for this clonotype: A read error may explain this, as a much larger clone is one base away. The V gene is TRBV6-6, the J gene TRBJ1-2; D gene uncertain. The CDR3 is made up of 14 amino acids. CDR1 is MNHNY and CDR2 is SVGAGI in the germline V gene (reference sequence). The CDR3 region is CVSSYSIIRGGYTF. The CDR3 coding sequence is TGTGTCAGCAGTTACTCGATAATCAGAGGAGGCTACACCTTC.

This clonotype was detected only a few times. This chain joins TRBV20-1 and TRBJ1-2; a weak D match, TRBD1 (5 bases). Germline V gene lookup returns CDR1 DFQATT and CDR2 SNEGSKA (reference sequence). The CDR3 totals 13 residues. The CDR3 protein is CSQLDSSGYGYTF. CDR3 sequence (DNA): TGCAGCCAACTTGACAGTTCAGGCTATGGCTACACCTTC.

This clonotype was observed many times. This chain connects TRBV6-5 to TRBJ2-7; 9 bases are a match to TRBD1. CDR1 is MNHEY and CDR2 is SVGAGI in the germline V gene. The CDR3 consists of 15 residues. V lost 0 bases to trimming and J lost 4 bases; unmatched junction nucleotides: 4. This CDR3 is CASSYSTGQGYEQYF. The CDR3 nucleotides are TGTGCCAGCAGTTACTCGACAGGACAGGGGTACGAGCAGTACTTC.

CDR3 sequence reads: CASSLGTLTWDAGYTF. The DNA for the CDR3 is TGCGCCAGCAGCTTGGGGACGTTAACCTGGGACGCTGGCTACACCTTC. The chain uses TRBV5-1 and TRBJ1-2; tentative D call: TRBD1 (5 bases). The germline V gene has CDR1 SGHRS and CDR2 YFSETQ. Trimming left V 0 bases short and J 7 bases short, with 19 bases between. This CDR3 spans 16 amino acids.

This clonotype was seen a handful of times. The CDR3 region has the DNA TGTGCCAGCAGCTCCCCCCGGGACACCACTGAAGCTTTCTTT. It is translated as CASSSPRDTTEAFF. J is TRBJ1-1 and V is TRBV7-3; perhaps TRBD1 as D (6 bases). CDR1 is SGHTA, CDR2 FQGTGA, per germline. Between the trimmed V and J ends, which lost 4 bases and 4 bases, there was a span of 13 bases. The CDR3 covers 14 residues. The full variable domain, in which reference TRBV7-3 and TRBJ1-1 provide the parts outside the CDR3, is GAGVSQTPSNKVTEKGKYVELRCDPISGHTALYWYRQSLGQGPEFLIYFQGTGAADDSGLPNDRFFAVRPEGSVSTLKIQRTERGDSAVYLCASSSPRDTTEAFFGQGTRLTVV.

In DNA form, the CDR3 reads TGTGCCAGCACTAGCAAAAACATTCAGTACTTC. This sequence encodes CASTSKNIQYF. This sequence joins TRBV6-1 and TRBJ2-4; D not resolved. V dropped 7 bases and J dropped 3 bases, with 4 bases sitting between them. The CDR3 totals 11 residues. Germline CDR1 and CDR2: MNHNS and SASEGT.

This clonotype was recorded many times. The V and J genes are TRBV12-3 or TRBV12-4 and TRBJ2-2; no clear D gene. V was cut by 0 bases and J by 5 bases, with 4 bases left in between. The CDR3 totals 13 residues. The CDR3 sequence: CASSLAQTGELFF. CDR3 coding DNA: TGTGCCAGCAGTTTAGCACAGACCGGGGAGCTGTTTTTT.

Comments on this clonotype: A much bigger clone sits one base away, suggesting this may be a read error. The genes are TRBV27 and TRBJ1-1, with D hard to call. CDR3 length: 14 amino acids. Germline V lookup: CDR1 MNHEY, CDR2 SMNVEV (reference sequence). The chain's CDR3 is CASGFLAQNTEAFF. DNA for the CDR3: TGTGCCAGCGGTTTCCTTGCCCAGAACACTGAAGCTTTCTTT.

This chain joins TRBV5-4 and TRBJ2-7, with D tentatively TRBD1 (5 bases). Germline V gene lookup returns CDR1 SGHNT and CDR2 YYREEE (reference sequence). The V end lost 0 bases, the J end lost 6 bases, and 19 bases lay between the germline ends. CDR3 length equals 16 residues. In DNA, the CDR3 is TGTGCCAGCAGCTTGGACCCCTACCAGGGATTACGCGAGCAGTACTTC. This translates into CASSLDPYQGLREQYF.

This clonotype was picked up a small number of times. V gene TRBV10-3 combines with J gene TRBJ2-5, with TRBD2 identical over 7 bases. J lost 2 bases, V lost 6 bases, and 12 bases had no gene match. CDR1 is ENHRY and CDR2 is SYGVKD in the germline V gene. This CDR3 is built from 16 residues. The CDR3 spells CAIRGGGRVGQETQYF. The DNA for the CDR3 is TGTGCCATCAGGGGCGGTGGGAGGGTGGGGCAAGAGACCCAGTACTTC.

At least ten counts were recorded for this clonotype. The chain uses TRBV29-1 and TRBJ1-6; D call uncertain. Trimming took 2 bases from V and 7 from J, leaving 9 bases between them. In germline, CDR1 is SQVTM, CDR2 ANQGSEA. CDR3 size: 13 residues. CDR3 residues: CSVETDANSPLHF. The CDR3 nucleotides are TGCAGCGTTGAAACGGACGCCAATTCACCCCTCCACTTT.

The table lists this clonotype with many counts. V gene TRBV29-1 combines with J gene TRBJ2-7; D may match TRBD1 or TRBD2 (6 bases each). The V end was cut by 6 bases, the J end by 3 bases, with 15 bases between. The CDR3 covers 13 residues. The germline V gene encodes CDR1 SQVTM and CDR2 ANQGSEA. Written as DNA, the CDR3 is TGCAGCGTCGACTCGGGGGCGGGCTACGAGCAGTACTTC. This gives the protein CSVDSGAGYEQYF.

This clonotype was seen only a few times. The chain combines TRBV15 with TRBJ2-4; 8 positions agree with TRBD2. V gave up 5 bases and J gave up 0 bases; unmatched junction bases: 18. Looked up from germline, CDR1 is LNHNV and CDR2 is YYDKDF (reference sequence). The CDR3 is 20 residues long. The chain's CDR3 is CATSHPSLAGGGGAKNIQYF. The CDR3 DNA reads TGTGCCACCAGCCACCCCTCCTTGGCGGGAGGAGGGGGAGCCAAAAACATTCAGTACTTC.

This clonotype was detected ten times or more. The V gene is TRBV28, the J gene TRBJ2-2; TRBD1 agrees at 9 bases. Per germline, CDR1 MDHEN and CDR2 SYDVKM. Trimming removed 2 bases from V and 4 bases from J; junction bases left unmatched: 5. The CDR3 totals 16 residues. CDR3: CASSLPRQGGTGELFF. Here the CDR3 DNA reads TGTGCCAGCAGTTTACCCAGACAGGGGGGCACCGGGGAGCTGTTTTTT. Full variable domain (missing parts from reference TRBV28 and TRBJ2-2): DVKVTQSSRYLVKRTGEKVFLECVQDMDHENMFWYRQDPGLGLRLIYFSYDVKMKEKGDIPEGYSVSREKKERFSLILESASTNQTSMYLCASSLPRQGGTGELFFGEGSRLTVL.

This clonotype was seen only a few times. A read error may account for a junction end that differs from germline. The chain recombines TRBV15 with TRBJ1-5, with D tentatively TRBD1 (5 bases). Per the germline V gene, CDR1 is LNHNV and CDR2 is YYDKDF (reference sequence). CDR3 length: 15 amino acids. This chain's CDR3 is CATSRGEGIDQPQHF. DNA for the CDR3: TGTGCCACCAGCAGAGGTGAGGGGATTGATCAGCCCCAACATTTT.

This CDR3 is CASTLLGTGVREQYF. The CDR3 DNA sequence: TGTGCCAGCACCTTACTCGGGACAGGGGTTCGCGAGCAGTACTTC. The chain combines TRBV12-3 or TRBV12-4 with TRBJ2-7; 10 bases map to TRBD1. The CDR3 spans 15 residues. V gave up 7 bases and J gave up 6 bases; unmatched junction bases: 12.

The rearrangement uses TRBV27 and TRBJ2-1; either TRBD1 or TRBD2 may supply D (5 bases each). CDR3 size: 13 residues. Trimming removed 8 bases from V and 7 bases from J, with 15 bases in between. The germline V gene encodes CDR1 MNHEY and CDR2 SMNVEV (reference sequence). CDR3 sequence reads: CASGRSRVNEQFF. DNA of the CDR3: TGTGCCAGCGGGAGATCCAGGGTGAATGAGCAGTTCTTC.

Here the CDR3 DNA reads TGTGCCAGCAGCCCCGCCGGAGACCTTTACGAGCAGTACTTC. It is translated as CASSPAGDLYEQYF. The gene calls are TRBV9 and TRBJ2-7; no clear D. CDR3 length: 14 amino acids. V gave up 4 bases and J gave up 4 bases, with 15 bases separating them. Germline V gives CDR1 SGDLS, CDR2 YYNGEE.

At least ten counts were recorded for this clonotype. The V gene is TRBV6-1, the J gene TRBJ1-4; D perhaps matches TRBD1 (6 bases). The germline CDR1 and CDR2 sequences are MNHNS and SASEGT. Trimming pared 5 bases from V and 12 bases from J, leaving 25 bases between. This CDR3 has 16 residues. The CDR3 bases are TGTGCCAGCAGTCCGGGACATGACAGTGTCGGACGGGAACTGTTTTTT. It codes for CASSPGHDSVGRELFF.

V usage is TRBV6-5 and J usage is TRBJ1-2, with unresolved D. Between the trimmed V and J ends, which lost 2 bases and 5 bases, there was a span of 9 bases. The CDR3 totals 13 residues. Germline V gene data show CDR1 as MNHEY and CDR2 as SVGAGI. In DNA form, the CDR3 reads TGTGCCAGCAGTTACGAAGGAGGGTATGGCTACACCTTC. Its protein product is CASSYEGGYGYTF.

Only a few counts were recorded for this clonotype. The chain links TRBV12-3 or TRBV12-4 to TRBJ1-4; a weak D match, TRBD1 (6 bases). With 6 bases removed from V and 7 bases from J, the gap between germline ends came to 21 bases. This CDR3 is built from 16 residues. For the CDR3, the DNA is TGTGCCAGCAGAATTTTGGGAGGGGGGGGTAGTGAAAAACTGTTTTTT. Its protein product is CASRILGGGGSEKLFF.

There are many counts of this clonotype. The chain couples TRBV12-3 or TRBV12-4 to TRBJ1-5; D gene unclear. The CDR3 covers 13 residues. The V end lost 7 bases, the J end lost 2 bases, and 9 bases lay between the germline ends. The CDR3 spells CASKRVGNQPQHF. The CDR3 DNA reads as TGTGCCAGCAAAAGGGTGGGCAATCAGCCCCAGCATTTT.

V is TRBV12-3 or TRBV12-4 and J is TRBJ2-7, with D perhaps assigned TRBD1 or TRBD2 (6 bases each). The CDR3 sequence is 14 residues long. Trimming took off 2 bases at V and 3 bases at J, with 11 bases between the two ends. The CDR3 DNA is TGTGCCAGCAGTTTACCGGGGGCTCACTACGAGCAGTACTTC. Translated: CASSLPGAHYEQYF.

The chain couples TRBV4-1 to TRBJ2-7; TRBD1 aligns across 8 bases. The CDR3 is 15 amino acids. J was trimmed by 4 bases and V by 1 base; bases with no gene match: 6. Germline V CDR1 and CDR2: MGHRA, YSYEKL. CDR3 coding DNA: TGCGCCAGCAGCCAAGGGACAGGGACATTGTACGAGCAGTACTTC. Its protein is CASSQGTGTLYEQYF.

CDR3 nucleotide sequence: TGTGCCAGCAGTCGCACAGCCTATGGCTACACCTTC. Its protein is CASSRTAYGYTF. The chain combines TRBV3-1 with TRBJ1-2; D is unresolved. This CDR3 spans 12 amino acids. Germline V CDR1 and CDR2: LGHDT, YNNKEL (reference sequence). Trimming took off 6 bases at V and 4 bases at J, with 9 bases between the two ends.